The clone carrying this T cell receptor beta chain has a handful of counts. V dropped 2 bases and J dropped 2; count of bases not matched to a gene: 6. The CDR3 spans 16 residues. Germline V gene sequence: CDR1 MNHNY, CDR2 SVGAGI (reference sequence). TCRdb independently ran MiXCR on the RT-PCR reads; one entry per CDR3 protein. The data show almost 700,000 distinct CDR3 sequences, 12% to 15% seen once. What was sequenced was memory CD4+ T cells from blood. The receptor was derived from a female donor in good health, serving as a healthy control. The genes are TRBV6-6 and TRBJ1-5; TRBD1 aligns across 7 bases. The CDR3 coding sequence is TGTGCCAGCAGTTACGAGGGGGCGTTGGGCAATCAGCCCCAGCATTTT. It codes for CASSYEGALGNQPQHF.